The present T cell receptor (beta chain) was sequenced within a study of shared clonotypes between healthy human individuals (TCRdb year 2020). Study-level background: The cohort included three men and a couple of women between 18 and 49 years of age. Libraries were prepared and TCR repertoires were sequenced by different laboratories using diverse techniques, in order to increase sequencing depth and limit assay-specific biases. Per donor, three plates each were used for CD4 naive and CD4 memory, two for CD8 naive, and one for CD8 memory. The study deeply sequenced blood TCR repertoires of about five healthy adults to estimate repertoire size and the extent of clonotype sharing between individuals. Between about 0.8 and 8.9 billion PBMCs per donor were obtained by leukapheresis. General conclusions and limits of the study: Sampling was restricted to blood, and TCR repertoires in tissues likely differ from the TCR repertoires found in blood. Because the study included a small number of donors, the genetic and exposure-history diversity represented was limited. About 5% of naive CD4, 3.5% of naive CD8, around 2.3% of memory CD4, and 0.4% of memory CD8 clonotypes were shared across several donors. Pairwise subsampling led to the expectation that sequencing depth would affect the degree of clonotype sharing among donors. Compared with non-shared clonotypes, clonotypes shared by all four sorted-subset donors had higher generation probabilities. Even with the large sequencing depth, rarefaction of the sorted-subset datasets indicated that sequencing was incomplete. Estimated clonotype richness was generally larger for naive than for memory subsets.

CD8 naive samples consisted of CD45RO-negative cells that were positively selected for CCR7, yielding a CD45RA+CCR7+ population without TemRA cells. Donors were healthy HIV-negative adults with no recently reported acute infections or vaccinations. Only Caucasian adults living in Nashville, Tennessee, USA were represented among the donors. Blood was obtained by leukapheresis, after which PBMCs were separated by Ficoll-Histopaque density gradient centrifugation and cryopreserved in liquid nitrogen vapor phase. Analytical flow cytometry was used to check the purity and quantity of every magnetically sorted T cell population. From each sorted fraction, genomic DNA was isolated and quantified by UV absorbance on a Nanodrop 2000c. TCR CDR3 regions were amplified from genomic DNA by multiplex PCR using the deep immunoSEQ assay. Genomic DNA extracted from each cell subset was distributed evenly over all wells of several immunoSEQ 96-well plates, and each plate served as one replicate. For sorted subsets, each replicate PCR was loaded with around 220 ng genomic DNA, equivalent to 30,000 or so T cell genomes. Purified libraries were quantified with a Qubit 3.0 fluorometer, sized on a Bioanalyzer 2100, and re-quantified with the KAPA Library Quantification kit. Every immunoSEQ 96-well plate was sequenced on a dedicated single-read 150-cycle Illumina NextSeq 550 flow cell. For the original study's pipeline: Because the immunoSEQ output included only junctional sequences and no quality scores, the filtering could not be the same as the filtering used for full-length reads. Sequences were annotated with PyIR, a Python wrapper for IgBLAST v1.9, and V/J genes and CDR3 were assigned using IMGT germline references. Any read was removed if the V/J assignment was weak (E-value above 1e-6), the CDR3 was missing, or the read contained stop codons, out-of-frame junctions, or ambiguous translated residues. V3J clonotypes were defined by identical inferred V gene, J gene, and CDR3 amino acid sequence. To compute the percentage overlap between repertoires, the number of shared unique clonotypes was divided by the size of the smaller repertoire. Three approaches were used to assess repertoire richness: RTK rarefaction, the Chao1 estimator, and Recon v2.1 estimates of unobserved clonotypes. For all TCRbeta clonotypes obtained by the gDNA method from a few donors, generation probabilities were computed with OLGA. TCRdb provides this immuneACCESS table in a form limited to in-frame rearrangements. Some clones are lacking; in checked studies, under half of them reflect an unresolved V gene, and why the rest are absent is not known. That table is the source of V, J and clone size, and D and trimming were worked out from the DNA. This sample holds around 610,000 clones; around 96% were observed only once. The ten largest make up about 0.12% of the sample.

Including the terminal cysteine and phenylalanine, the CDR3 comprises 15 residues. Only the CDR3 DNA stays, 45 bases, in frame from base 1. The V and J ends are trimmed by 7 bases and 6 bases, leaving 20 bases between them. In the germline V gene (reference sequence), CDR1 corresponds to SEHNR and CDR2 to FQNEAQ. With regard to this clone: The clone's antigen remains unknown. Base qualities are missing; no much larger clone stands one base away.

The specimen sequenced was naive CD8+ T cells sorted from blood. The cell subset or site label of this sample denotes: CD45RA+CCR7+. The chain employs TRBV7-9 and TRBJ2-3, with TRBD2 tentatively as D gene (6 bases match). The TCR sequence derives from a woman in her thirties in good health. CDR3 protein: CASTSLLERGDTQYF. The nucleotides are TGTGCCAGCACCTCACTTTTAGAACGGGGGGATACGCAGTATTTT.